This is a list of T cell receptor beta chains from one sample in a study of blood T cell repertoires in COVID-19. Sequenced by immunoSEQ multiplex PCR; TCRdb stores in-frame clones only, minus some. This sample has 250,000 to 300,000 clones, with roughly 89% found just once. The sequencing input was PBMCs or T cells enriched from blood (not recorded which). Receptors originate from a woman aged 45-60 years who had been exposed to COVID-19. CDR3s include the opening cysteine and the closing phenylalanine or tryptophan. The order of the fields is D gene, clone size, V gene, J gene, CDR3 protein, CDR3 DNA. The D gene is left open where the match is weak. Clone size is stated in some rows and not others, as once, few, many or a class when expanded.

TRBD1	once	TRBV20-1	TRBJ1-5	CSASATGGGNQPQHF	TGCAGTGCTAGTGCGACAGGGGGGGGCAATCAGCCCCAGCATTTT
TRBD2	-	TRBV3-1/TRBV3-2	TRBJ2-7	CASSHSSGGYEQYF	TGTGCCAGCAGCCATTCTAGCGGGGGATACGAGCAGTACTTC
TRBD1	-	TRBV28	TRBJ2-5	CASMGQDGGWETQYF	TGTGCCAGCATGGGACAGGATGGGGGCTGGGAGACCCAGTACTTC
-	-	TRBV7-9	TRBJ2-1	CASSPPGGSAYNEQFF	TGTGCCAGCAGCCCACCCGGGGGTAGCGCCTACAATGAGCAGTTCTTC
TRBD2	-	TRBV5-4	TRBJ2-7	CASSPRTSGSYEQYF	TGTGCCAGCAGTCCGAGGACTAGCGGCTCCTACGAGCAGTACTTC
TRBD1	-	TRBV2	TRBJ1-1	CATTRTGETNTEAFF	TGTGCCACTACTCGGACAGGGGAAACGAACACTGAAGCTTTCTTT
-	-	TRBV11-2	TRBJ2-5	CASKPPAIVETQYF	TGTGCCAGCAAACCACCAGCGATAGTGGAGACCCAGTACTTC
-	-	TRBV12-3/TRBV12-4	TRBJ1-6	CASSRGYGSPLHF	TGTGCCAGCAGCAGGGGATACGGTTCACCCCTCCACTTT
-	-	TRBV12-3/TRBV12-4	TRBJ2-5	CASSQGYETQYF	TGTGCCAGCAGCCAGGGGTACGAGACCCAGTACTTC
-	-	TRBV7-9	TRBJ2-1	CASSRSDIRNEQFF	TGTGCCAGCAGTCGATCGGACATCCGCAATGAGCAGTTCTTC
TRBD1	few	TRBV4-1	TRBJ2-3	CASSSSRGQGAQYF	TGCGCCAGCAGCAGCTCGAGAGGACAGGGGGCGCAGTATTTT
-	-	TRBV30	TRBJ1-1	CAWSVVGDYATEAFF	TGTGCCTGGAGTGTAGTGGGGGACTATGCCACTGAAGCTTTCTTT
-	-	TRBV6-4	TRBJ1-6	CASRAGLNSPLHF	TGTGCCAGCAGGGCAGGGCTTAATTCACCCCTCCACTTT
-	-	TRBV19	TRBJ2-3	CASRSPGDFADTQYF	TGTGCCAGTAGGTCACCCGGGGACTTCGCAGATACGCAGTATTTT
TRBD2	-	TRBV28	TRBJ2-5	CASASPGGPETQYF	TGTGCCAGCGCTTCCCCGGGGGGGCCAGAGACCCAGTACTTC
-	-	TRBV12-3/TRBV12-4	TRBJ1-1	CASALTQNTEAFF	TGTGCCAGCGCTCTGACACAGAACACTGAAGCTTTCTTT
-	-	TRBV5-4	TRBJ2-5	CASSFGLEVQETQYF	TGTGCCAGCAGCTTTGGCTTAGAGGTCCAAGAGACCCAGTACTTC
TRBD1	once	TRBV19	TRBJ1-6	CASGTRGPISPLHF	TGTGCCAGTGGAACCAGGGGGCCTATTTCACCCCTCCACTTT
-	-	TRBV15	TRBJ1-3	CATSRATGDMSSGNTIYF	TGTGCCACCAGCAGAGCCACGGGGGATATGAGCTCTGGAAACACCATATATTTT
-	-	TRBV19	TRBJ1-1	CASSRDRYDTEAFF	TGTGCCAGTAGTAGAGACAGGTATGACACTGAAGCTTTCTTT
TRBD2	-	TRBV4-1	TRBJ2-3	CASSQDAVTSGGAYTQYF	TGCGCCAGCAGCCAAGACGCCGTCACTAGCGGGGGGGCTTATACGCAGTATTTT
-	-	TRBV5-6	TRBJ1-2	CASSPGPFGYTF	TGTGCCAGCAGCCCCGGTCCCTTTGGCTACACCTTC
-	-	TRBV2	TRBJ1-2	CASSGDLGGGYTF	TGTGCCAGCAGCGGGGATCTGGGTGGTGGCTACACCTTC
TRBD1	once	TRBV20-1	TRBJ2-5	CTPTQGETQYF	TGCACCCCGACACAGGGGGAGACCCAGTACTTC
-	-	TRBV7-9	TRBJ1-4	CASSLPSAGYEKLFF	TGTGCCAGCAGCTTACCCTCGGCAGGGTATGAAAAACTGTTTTTT
TRBD1	-	TRBV5-1	TRBJ1-5	CASSSQGASGQPQHF	TGCGCCAGCAGCTCGCAGGGGGCTTCGGGTCAGCCCCAGCATTTT
-	few	TRBV6-4	TRBJ2-3	CASRDQGFSADTQYF	TGTGCCAGCAGGGATCAGGGGTTTTCGGCAGATACGCAGTATTTT
-	-	TRBV19	TRBJ1-6	CASNKLAGALHF	TGTGCCAGTAACAAACTTGCAGGGGCCCTCCACTTT
TRBD1	-	TRBV2	TRBJ1-6	CASSRTGGSPLHF	TGTGCCAGCAGCCGGACAGGGGGATCACCCCTCCACTTT
TRBD1	-	TRBV19	TRBJ1-4	CASRQGNNEKLFF	TGTGCGTCCCGACAGGGGAATAATGAAAAACTGTTTTTT
TRBD2	-	TRBV2	TRBJ2-1	CACIAGGYNEQFF	TGTGCCTGTATAGCGGGGGGGTACAATGAGCAGTTCTTC
-	-	TRBV11-2	TRBJ1-3	CASSLFIGQSSGNTIYF	TGTGCCAGCAGCTTATTTATCGGACAGAGCTCTGGAAACACCATATATTTT
TRBD1	-	TRBV7-8	TRBJ2-7	CASSSRTGGGFYEQYF	TGTGCCAGCAGCTCAAGGACAGGGGGGGGTTTCTACGAGCAGTACTTC
-	once	TRBV2	TRBJ2-2	CASTTTRNTGELFF	TGTGCCAGCACCACCACTAGGAACACCGGGGAGCTGTTTTTT
-	-	TRBV3-1/TRBV3-2	TRBJ2-7	CASSQDWGPGGPFEQYF	TGTGCCAGCAGCCAAGATTGGGGGCCAGGGGGGCCCTTCGAGCAGTACTTC
-	-	TRBV5-1	TRBJ2-5	CASSSREETGLKETQYF	TGCGCCAGCAGTTCGAGGGAAGAAACAGGGCTAAAAGAGACCCAGTACTTC
-	-	TRBV12-3/TRBV12-4	TRBJ2-7	CASTWTVHEQYF	TGTGCCAGCACCTGGACTGTCCACGAGCAGTACTTC
-	-	TRBV9	TRBJ2-1	CASSVGGPSSYNEQFF	TGTGCCAGCAGCGTAGGGGGCCCGAGCTCCTACAATGAGCAGTTCTTC
-	-	TRBV7-2	TRBJ2-3	CASSLGGGGDTQYF	TGTGCCAGCAGCTTGGGGGGAGGAGGAGATACGCAGTATTTT